The clone carrying this T cell receptor (beta chain) was seen a few times. The data originate from a study of chemoradiotherapy in HPV16-positive cancers. Sequenced by immunoSEQ multiplex PCR; TCRdb stores in-frame clones only, minus some. The sample lists about 1,300 clones; less than 85% were seen once. J gave up 4 bases and V 4 bases, and 10 bases lay outside the gene matches. The CDR3 is 16 residues long. CDR1 is SGHVS, CDR2 FNYEAQ, per germline. The starting material was tumor tissue, obtained from a patient who underwent chemoradiotherapy. The chain combines TRBV7-6 with TRBJ2-7, with TRBD2 matching 10 bases. This receptor was identified in a human donor with HPV-associated anogenital cancer. CDR3 sequence: CASSSISGGYSYEQYF. The DNA of the CDR3 is TGTGCCAGCAGCTCAATTAGCGGGGGGTATAGTTACGAGCAGTACTTC.